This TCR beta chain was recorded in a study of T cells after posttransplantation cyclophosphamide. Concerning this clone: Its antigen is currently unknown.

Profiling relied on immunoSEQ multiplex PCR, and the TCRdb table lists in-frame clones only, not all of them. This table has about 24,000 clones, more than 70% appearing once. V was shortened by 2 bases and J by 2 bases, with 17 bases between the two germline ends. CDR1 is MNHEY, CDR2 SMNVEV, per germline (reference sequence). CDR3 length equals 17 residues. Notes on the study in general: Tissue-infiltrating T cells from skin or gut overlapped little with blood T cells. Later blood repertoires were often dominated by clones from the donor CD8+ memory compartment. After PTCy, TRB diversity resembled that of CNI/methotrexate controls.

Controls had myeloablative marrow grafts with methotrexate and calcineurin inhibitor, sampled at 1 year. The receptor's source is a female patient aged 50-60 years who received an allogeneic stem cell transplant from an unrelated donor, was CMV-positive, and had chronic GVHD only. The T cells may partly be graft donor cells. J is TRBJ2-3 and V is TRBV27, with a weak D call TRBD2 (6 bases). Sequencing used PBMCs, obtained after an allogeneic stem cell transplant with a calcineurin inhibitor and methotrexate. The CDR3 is CASSLTSPGTATDTQYF. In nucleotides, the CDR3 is TGTGCCAGCAGTTTAACCTCCCCGGGGACTGCCACAGATACGCAGTATTTT.